Below, 26 T cell receptor beta chains from the same sample are listed, as sequenced in a study of regulatory T cells in long-lasting Graves disease. As for time point: newly diagnosed GD, antithyroid drugs for less than 3 months. Making the TCR library involved RNA that had been extracted from PBMCs. Arm-PCR of CDR3 regions with iRepertoire HTBI primers generated TCR beta libraries. TCRdb re-called the multiplex PCR reads through MiXCR, storing one row per CDR3 protein. The sample consists of around 450,000 distinct CDR3 sequences, around 16% of them appearing once. This sample was also put to use in a study of T cells in Graves' hyperthyroidism and ophthalmopathy.

The sequencing used peripheral blood mononuclear cells (PBMCs), collected at new diagnosis, from a patient treated with antithyroid drugs. These receptors were taken from a woman aged 40 to 49 with Graves disease.

This clonotype occurred a few times. The CDR3 DNA follows: TGTGCCAGCAGCAAACTAGTATTCAATGAGCAGTTCTTC. Residues: CASSKLVFNEQFF. The chain recombines TRBV6-1 with TRBJ2-1; a weak D match, TRBD2 (5 bases). Trimming removed 6 bases at V and 6 bases at J, with 12 bases between. Germline-derived CDR1 and CDR2 are MNHNS and SASEGT. The CDR3 contains 13 residues.

This clonotype was counted at least ten times. The chain is built from TRBV7-9 and TRBJ2-5, with D unclear. The CDR3 spans 14 residues. V was cut by 6 bases and J by 0 bases, with 11 bases left in between. The germline CDR1 and CDR2 sequences are SEHNR and FQNEAQ (reference sequence). CDR3 sequence reads: CASRPYLDQETQYF. CDR3 nucleotides: TGTGCCAGCAGACCATACTTAGACCAAGAGACCCAGTACTTC.

This clonotype has at least ten counts. The rearrangement joins TRBV5-1 to TRBJ2-3; no clear D gene. Germline loops: CDR1 SGHRS, CDR2 YFSETQ. CDR3 length: 15 amino acids. The V end lost 1 base, the J end lost 2 bases, and 11 bases lay between the germline ends. Written as DNA, the CDR3 is TGCGCCAGCAGCTTGTGGGCAGGAAACACAGATACGCAGTATTTT. This gives the protein CASSLWAGNTDTQYF.

This clonotype was detected ten times or more. The chain couples TRBV7-6 to TRBJ2-5; 11 bases map to TRBD2. This CDR3 spans 14 amino acids. CDR1 SGHVS and CDR2 FNYEAQ come from the germline V gene. Trimming removed 5 bases from V and 4 bases from J; junction bases left unmatched: 3. CDR3 residues: CASSVGTSGETQYF. CDR3 nucleotides: TGTGCCAGCAGCGTCGGGACTAGCGGAGAGACCCAGTACTTC.

This clonotype was seen many times. The rearrangement uses TRBV7-9 and TRBJ2-7; weak D call: TRBD1 (6 bases). V was pared by 2 bases and J by 5 bases, with 10 bases between. Looked up from germline, CDR1 is SEHNR and CDR2 is FQNEAQ (reference sequence). This CDR3 comprises 13 residues. CDR3 sequence: CASSLLQGHEQYF. Written as DNA, the CDR3 is TGTGCCAGCAGCTTATTACAGGGCCACGAGCAGTACTTC.

This chain uses TRBV10-3 with TRBJ1-4; possibly TRBD1 for D (5 bases). CDR3 length equals 14 residues. CDR1 ENHRY and CDR2 SYGVKD come from the germline V gene. Trimming stripped 8 bases from V and 6 bases from J, with 16 bases between. CDR3 residues: CAIRDSSVDEKLFF. In nucleotides, the CDR3 is TGTGCCATCCGGGACTCCTCGGTGGATGAAAAACTGTTTTTT.

This clonotype appeared a few times. CDR3 loop: CASSYGSGTGSYEQYF. CDR3 in DNA: TGTGCCAGCAGCTATGGCTCCGGGACAGGGAGCTACGAGCAGTACTTC. The chain joins TRBV5-4 to TRBJ2-7; 9 bases are shared with TRBD1. The ends lost 3 bases at V and 3 bases at J; junction bases unmatched: 10. This CDR3 has 16 amino acids. Germline loops: CDR1 SGHNT, CDR2 YYREEE (reference sequence).

Ten or more counts support this clonotype. The chain combines TRBV5-1 with TRBJ1-6, with no clear D. CDR3 length: 16 residues. V was shortened by 0 bases and J by 2 bases, with 9 bases between the two germline ends. Germline lookup yields CDR1 SGHRS and CDR2 YFSETQ. This chain's CDR3 is CASSLVGEAYNSPLHF. In DNA, the CDR3 is TGCGCCAGCAGCTTGGTCGGTGAGGCCTATAATTCACCCCTCCACTTT. The whole variable domain, filled in from reference TRBV5-1 and TRBJ1-6, reads KAGVTQTPRYLIKTRGQQVTLSCSPISGHRSVSWYQQTPGQGLQFLFEYFSETQRNKGNFPGRFSGRQFSNSRSEMNVSTLELGDSALYLCASSLVGEAYNSPLHFGNGTRLTVT.

This clonotype was seen many times. This chain joins TRBV20-1 and TRBJ2-1, with D perhaps TRBD1 or TRBD2 (5 bases each). The CDR3 covers 15 residues. The V end was cut by 6 bases, the J end by 0 bases, with 15 bases between. Germline V gene lookup returns CDR1 DFQATT and CDR2 SNEGSKA (reference sequence). The CDR3 DNA sequence: TGCAGTGCCATCGATGGGGACCACTCCTACAATGAGCAGTTCTTC. It is translated as CSAIDGDHSYNEQFF.

Ten or more counts support this clonotype. The chain is built from TRBV3-1 and TRBJ1-1; D is perhaps TRBD1 (5 bases). V lost 3 bases and J lost 4, with 12 bases in between. Germline-derived CDR1 and CDR2 are LGHDT and YNNKEL (reference sequence). The CDR3 totals 14 residues. The CDR3: CASSQAMGPTEAFF. CDR3 DNA: TGTGCCAGCAGCCAGGCCATGGGACCCACTGAAGCTTTCTTT.

This clonotype was seen repeatedly, ten times or more. This rearrangement joins TRBV28 to TRBJ2-3, with a tentative D call TRBD2 (5 bases). The CDR3 runs to 15 residues. CDR1 and CDR2 (germline): MDHEN, SYDVKM. Trimming left V 5 bases short and J 0 bases short, with 12 bases between. The CDR3 nucleotides read TGTGCCAGCAGTCCCCACCAGCGGAGCACAGATACGCAGTATTTT. Residues: CASSPHQRSTDTQYF.

The V and J genes are TRBV5-1 and TRBJ2-1, with 7 bases matching TRBD2. Losses at the gene ends were 2 bases for V and 3 bases for J; bases not matched to a gene: 5. The germline CDR1 and CDR2 sequences are SGHRS and YFSETQ. CDR3 length: 15 residues. CDR3 in amino acids: CASSFGLDDYNEQFF. For the CDR3, the DNA is TGCGCCAGCAGCTTCGGACTAGATGACTACAATGAGCAGTTCTTC. Based on the CDR3 plus reference TRBV5-1 and TRBJ2-1, the full variable domain is KAGVTQTPRYLIKTRGQQVTLSCSPISGHRSVSWYQQTPGQGLQFLFEYFSETQRNKGNFPGRFSGRQFSNSRSEMNVSTLELGDSALYLCASSFGLDDYNEQFFGPGTRLTVL.

This clonotype was seen at least ten times. This sequence joins TRBV5-1 and TRBJ2-3; D perhaps matches TRBD1 (6 bases). The ends were cut back, 0 bases at V and 3 bases at J, with 14 bases in the middle. The CDR3 is 16 amino acids. Per germline, CDR1 SGHRS and CDR2 YFSETQ. The CDR3 region has the DNA TGCGCCAGCAGCTTGGGAGGGACAAGGGGGACAGATACGCAGTATTTT. Protein product: CASSLGGTRGTDTQYF.

V usage is TRBV4-2 and J usage is TRBJ2-2, with D perhaps TRBD1 or TRBD2 (5 bases each). The CDR3 totals 16 residues. Germline CDR1 reads LGHNA; CDR2 reads YNFKEQ. V lost 6 bases, J lost 1 base, and 15 bases lay in between. The CDR3: CASRPRDGKNTGELFF. The CDR3 coding sequence is TGTGCCAGCAGGCCCCGGGACGGCAAGAACACCGGGGAGCTGTTTTTT.

V gene TRBV6-2 or TRBV6-3 combines with J gene TRBJ2-5; D is uncertain. V was shortened by 4 bases and J by 4 bases, with 19 bases between the two germline ends. In germline, CDR1 is MNHEY, CDR2 SVGEGT. The CDR3 has 16 residues. As DNA, the CDR3 is TGTGCCAGCAGTTCCTCCACGGACCGAGGAATAGAGACCCAGTACTTC. Amino acid sequence: CASSSSTDRGIETQYF.

Remarks on this clonotype: A read error may account for a junction end that differs from germline. The chain is built from TRBV4-1 and TRBJ2-2; TRBD2 matches at 10 bases. The CDR3 has 14 amino acids. The V gene's germline CDR1 is MGHRA and CDR2 YSYEKL. Here the CDR3 reads CASRQAGGAGELFF. In nucleotides, the CDR3 is TGCGCCAGCAGACAAGCGGGGGGGGCGGGGGAGCTGTTTTTT.

This clonotype was recorded at least ten times. The genes are TRBV12-3 or TRBV12-4 and TRBJ2-7; 8 positions match TRBD1. Losses at the gene ends were 4 bases for V and 7 bases for J; bases not matched to a gene: 6. The CDR3 extends over 13 amino acids. CDR3 sequence reads: CASSSPDRAEQYF. CDR3 sequence (DNA): TGTGCCAGCAGTTCACCGGACAGGGCGGAGCAGTACTTC.

This sequence joins TRBV5-6 and TRBJ1-3; the match to TRBD1 covers 7 bases. The V and J ends lost 4 bases and 1 base, in that order; junction bases with no gene match: 11. The CDR3 length is 17 residues. Germline V gives CDR1 SGHDT, CDR2 YYEEEE. The CDR3 sequence is CASSTARQGFSGNTIYF. CDR3 DNA sequence: TGTGCCAGCAGCACGGCAAGACAGGGATTTTCTGGAAACACCATATATTTT.

The chain recombines TRBV7-9 with TRBJ2-5, with TRBD2 identical over 8 bases. The CDR3 is 14 amino acids. Unmatched junction bases numbered 6, after V lost 4 bases and J lost 5 bases. CDR1 is SEHNR, CDR2 FQNEAQ, per germline (reference sequence). CDR3 sequence reads: CASSSSAGVETQYF. CDR3 DNA: TGTGCCAGCAGCTCCTCAGCGGGAGTTGAGACCCAGTACTTC.

About this clonotype: An end of the junction does not agree with germline; a read error may underlie this. The chain has TRBV19 and TRBJ2-1; possible D gene TRBD2, 6 bases. CDR1 is LNHDA and CDR2 is SQIVND in the germline V gene (reference sequence). The CDR3 contains 15 residues. The CDR3 nucleotides are TGTGCCAGTAGTATAGGCGGGATGTTTGAGAATGAGCCGTTCTTC. Translating it yields CASSIGGMFENEPFF.

This clonotype was detected ten times or more. This chain uses TRBV28 with TRBJ2-5; D possibly corresponds to TRBD2 (7 bases). Germline CDR1 reads MDHEN; CDR2 reads SYDVKM. CDR3 size: 16 residues. Trimming shortened V by 8 bases and J by 5 bases, and 24 bases separated the two germline ends. The CDR3, as DNA: TGTGCCAGCGGCGGACGGGGGGCCGGAATTCCGGAGACCCAGTACTTC. This translates into CASGGRGAGIPETQYF.

In this sample, this clonotype turned up many times. The chain recombines TRBV29-1 with TRBJ2-1; D may be TRBD2 (6 bases). The CDR3 runs to 13 residues. Germline values: CDR1 SQVTM, CDR2 ANQGSEA. V was shortened by 7 bases and J by 0 bases, with 10 bases between the two germline ends. CDR3 residues: CSAVAVSYNEQFF. The CDR3 DNA follows: TGCAGCGCCGTAGCGGTCTCCTACAATGAGCAGTTCTTC.

This clonotype was counted ten times or more. The V gene is TRBV6-2 or TRBV6-3, the J gene TRBJ2-5; 10 nucleotides agree with TRBD2. Germline assignment: CDR1 MNHEY and CDR2 SVGEGT. Germline trimming cut 4 bases from V and 5 bases from J; bases unmatched to any gene: 10. The CDR3 is 16 residues long. The CDR3 reads CASSFPSGSGSETQYF. The DNA for the CDR3 is TGTGCCAGCAGTTTCCCTAGCGGGAGTGGGTCGGAGACCCAGTACTTC.

Ten or more counts support this clonotype. The rearrangement links TRBV27 to TRBJ1-6; TRBD1 might be the D (5 bases). Trimming removed 6 bases from V and 11 bases from J, with 14 bases in between. The length of the CDR3 is 13 residues. CDR1 and CDR2 (germline): MNHEY, SMNVEV (reference sequence). Here the CDR3 reads CASRRQRGTPLHF. CDR3 nucleotides: TGTGCCAGCAGAAGACAGAGAGGGACACCCCTCCACTTT.

This clonotype was recorded at least ten times. The chain uses TRBV30 and TRBJ2-1; possible D gene TRBD1, 6 bases. Trimming shortened V by 0 bases and J by 8 bases, and 26 bases separated the two germline ends. The CDR3 spans 18 residues. Per the germline V gene, CDR1 is GTSNPN and CDR2 is SVGIG (reference sequence). For the CDR3, the DNA is TGTGCCTGGAGTGTCCCATATCCCGGGACACACCTTGTGGATGAGCAGTTCTTC. It encodes CAWSVPYPGTHLVDEQFF.

In its sample, this clonotype was seen many times. As DNA, the CDR3 is TGTGCCAGCAGCCAAAACCAGGGGGGGAATGAAAAACTGTTTTTT. Amino acid sequence: CASSQNQGGNEKLFF. The rearrangement joins TRBV3-1 to TRBJ1-4; TRBD1 matches 7 bases. The germline V gene has CDR1 LGHDT and CDR2 YNNKEL (reference sequence). The J segment lost 5 bases and the V segment lost 2 bases, leaving 5 bases of the junction unmatched. The CDR3 is 15 amino acids.